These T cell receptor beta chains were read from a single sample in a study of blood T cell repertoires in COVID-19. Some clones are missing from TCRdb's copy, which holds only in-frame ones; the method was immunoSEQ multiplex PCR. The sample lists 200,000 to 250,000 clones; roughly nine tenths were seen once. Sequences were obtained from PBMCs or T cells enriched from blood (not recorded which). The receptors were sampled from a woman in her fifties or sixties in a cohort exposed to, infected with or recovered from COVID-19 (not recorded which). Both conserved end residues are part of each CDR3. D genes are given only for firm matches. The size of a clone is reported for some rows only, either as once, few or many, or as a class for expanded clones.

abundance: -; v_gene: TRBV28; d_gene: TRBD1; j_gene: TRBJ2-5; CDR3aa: CASSLRPGTGKETQYF; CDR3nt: TGTGCCAGCAGTTTACGTCCCGGGACAGGGAAAGAGACCCAGTACTTC
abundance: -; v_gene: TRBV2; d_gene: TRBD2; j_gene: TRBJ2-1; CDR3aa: CASISGGALVEQFF; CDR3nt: TGTGCCAGCATTAGCGGGGGGGCCCTAGTTGAGCAGTTCTTC
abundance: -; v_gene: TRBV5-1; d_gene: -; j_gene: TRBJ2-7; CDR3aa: CASSFLTDSYEQYF; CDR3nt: TGCGCCAGCAGCTTCCTGACAGATTCCTACGAGCAGTACTTC
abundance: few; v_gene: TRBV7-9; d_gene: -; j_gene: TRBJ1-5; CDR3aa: CASSLRGGTTHQPQHF; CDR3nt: TGTGCCAGCAGCCTTAGAGGAGGGACCACTCATCAGCCCCAGCATTTT
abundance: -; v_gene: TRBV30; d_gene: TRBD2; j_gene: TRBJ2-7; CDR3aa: CAWSGDSRLAGTYEQYF; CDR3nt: TGTGCCTGGAGTGGGGACAGCCGACTAGCGGGGACCTACGAGCAGTACTTC
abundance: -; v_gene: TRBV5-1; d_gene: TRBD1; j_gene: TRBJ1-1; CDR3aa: CASSLRPGTANTEAFF; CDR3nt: TGCGCCAGCAGCTTGCGTCCCGGGACAGCGAACACTGAAGCTTTCTTT
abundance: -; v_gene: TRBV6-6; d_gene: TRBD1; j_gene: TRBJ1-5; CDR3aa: CASSQPGGTGGVQPQHF; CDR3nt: TGTGCCAGCAGTCAACCCGGGGGGACAGGGGGCGTTCAGCCCCAGCATTTT
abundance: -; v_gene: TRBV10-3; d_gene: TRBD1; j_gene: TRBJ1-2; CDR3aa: CAIRIDRGNYGYTF; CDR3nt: TGTGCCATCAGGATAGACAGGGGCAACTATGGCTACACCTTC
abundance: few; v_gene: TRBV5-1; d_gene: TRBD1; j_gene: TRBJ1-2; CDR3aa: CASSSDGTDGLANYGYTF; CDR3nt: TGCGCCAGCAGCTCCGACGGGACAGATGGGCTAGCTAACTATGGCTACACCTTC
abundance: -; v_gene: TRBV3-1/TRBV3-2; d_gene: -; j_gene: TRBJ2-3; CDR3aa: CASSQAGNPTDTQYF; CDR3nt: TGTGCCAGCAGCCAAGCGGGTAACCCCACAGATACGCAGTATTTT
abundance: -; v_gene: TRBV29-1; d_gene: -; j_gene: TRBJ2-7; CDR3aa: CSVVEGRYEQYF; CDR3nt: TGCAGCGTTGTGGAGGGGCGGTACGAGCAGTACTTC
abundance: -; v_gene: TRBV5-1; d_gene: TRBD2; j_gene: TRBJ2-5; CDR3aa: CASQGGGFQETQYF; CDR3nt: TGCGCCAGCCAAGGCGGGGGTTTCCAAGAGACCCAGTACTTC
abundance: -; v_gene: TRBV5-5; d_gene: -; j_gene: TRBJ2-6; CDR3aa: CASSPEGYSGANVLTF; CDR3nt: TGTGCCAGCAGCCCTGAGGGTTACTCTGGGGCCAACGTCCTGACTTTC
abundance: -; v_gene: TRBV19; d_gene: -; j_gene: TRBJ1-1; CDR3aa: CASSSQGPPLKAFF; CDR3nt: TGTGCCAGTAGTAGTCAGGGGCCCCCCCTGAAGGCTTTCTTT
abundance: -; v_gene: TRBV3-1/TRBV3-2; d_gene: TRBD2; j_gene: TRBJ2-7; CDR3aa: CASSRTSGVVNEQYF; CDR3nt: TGTGCCAGCAGCCGAACTAGCGGGGTAGTTAACGAGCAGTACTTC
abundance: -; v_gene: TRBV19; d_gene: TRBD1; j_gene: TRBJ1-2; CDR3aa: CASSIGTGAGYTF; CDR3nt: TGTGCCAGTAGTATTGGGACAGGGGCTGGCTACACCTTC
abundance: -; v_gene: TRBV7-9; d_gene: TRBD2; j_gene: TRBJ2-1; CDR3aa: CASSSGTSVNEQFF; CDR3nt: TGTGCCAGCAGCTCCGGGACTAGCGTGAATGAGCAGTTCTTC
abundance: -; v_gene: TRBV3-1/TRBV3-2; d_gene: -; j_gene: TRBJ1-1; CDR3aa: CASSQSSSGTEAFF; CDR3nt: TGTGCCAGCAGCCAGTCCTCTTCCGGGACTGAAGCTTTCTTT
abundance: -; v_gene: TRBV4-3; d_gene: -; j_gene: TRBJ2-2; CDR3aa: CASSQEEGNTGELFF; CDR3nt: TGCGCCAGCAGCCAAGAAGAGGGGAACACCGGGGAGCTGTTTTTT
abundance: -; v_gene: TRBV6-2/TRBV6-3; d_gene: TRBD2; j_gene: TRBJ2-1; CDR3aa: CASSYVRGGTYNEQFF; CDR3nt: TGTGCCAGCAGTTACGTGCGGGGGGGAACCTACAATGAGCAGTTCTTC
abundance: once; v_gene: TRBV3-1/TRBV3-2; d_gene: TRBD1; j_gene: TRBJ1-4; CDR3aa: CASSRREGANEKLFF; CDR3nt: TGTGCCAGCAGCCGTCGGGAGGGGGCGAATGAAAAACTGTTTTTT
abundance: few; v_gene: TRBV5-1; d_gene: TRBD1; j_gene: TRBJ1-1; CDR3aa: CASATTGGSTEAFF; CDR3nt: TGCGCCAGCGCCACCACAGGGGGGTCCACTGAAGCTTTCTTT
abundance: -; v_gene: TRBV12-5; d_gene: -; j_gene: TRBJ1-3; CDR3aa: CASGLGRGNTIYF; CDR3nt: TGTGCTAGTGGTTTGGGCAGAGGAAACACCATATATTTT
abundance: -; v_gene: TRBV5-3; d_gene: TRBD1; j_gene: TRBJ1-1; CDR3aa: CARSLGLQGPFLWNTEAFF; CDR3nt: TGTGCCAGAAGCTTAGGCCTACAGGGGCCTTTTTTGTGGAACACTGAAGCTTTCTTT
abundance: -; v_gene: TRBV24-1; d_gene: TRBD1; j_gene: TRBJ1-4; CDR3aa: CATRGQSTTNEKLFF; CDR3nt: TGTGCCACCAGGGGACAGTCAACAACTAATGAAAAACTGTTTTTT
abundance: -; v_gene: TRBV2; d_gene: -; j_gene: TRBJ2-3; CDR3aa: CASSERRAGPSTDTQYF; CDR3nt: TGTGCCAGCAGTGAAAGGCGGGCGGGACCAAGCACAGATACGCAGTATTTT
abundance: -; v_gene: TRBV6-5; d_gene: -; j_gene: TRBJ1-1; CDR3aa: CASSNRGLGTEAFF; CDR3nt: TGTGCCAGCAGCAATAGGGGATTAGGCACTGAAGCTTTCTTT
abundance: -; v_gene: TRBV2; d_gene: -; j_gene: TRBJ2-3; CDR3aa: CASSPIDTQYF; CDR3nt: TGTGCCAGCAGCCCAATAGATACGCAGTATTTT
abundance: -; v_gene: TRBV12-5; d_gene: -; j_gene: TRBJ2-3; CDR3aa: CASGFRMQDTQYF; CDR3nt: TGTGCTAGTGGTTTCAGGATGCAGGATACGCAGTATTTT
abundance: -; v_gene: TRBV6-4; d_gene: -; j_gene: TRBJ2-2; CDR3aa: CASSARHGTGELFF; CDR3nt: TGTGCCAGCAGTGCGCGACATGGCACCGGGGAGCTGTTTTTT
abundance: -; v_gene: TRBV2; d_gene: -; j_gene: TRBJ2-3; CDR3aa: CASRPGASTDTQYF; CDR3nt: TGTGCCAGCCGACCCGGAGCTAGCACAGATACGCAGTATTTT
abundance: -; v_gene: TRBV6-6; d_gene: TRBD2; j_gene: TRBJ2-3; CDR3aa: CAGRERGSTDTQYF; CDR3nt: TGTGCCGGACGAGAGCGGGGAAGCACAGATACGCAGTATTTT
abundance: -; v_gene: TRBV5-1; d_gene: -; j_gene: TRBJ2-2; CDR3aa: CASSFLPGTGELFF; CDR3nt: TGCGCCAGCAGCTTCCTCCCAGGAACCGGGGAGCTGTTTTTT
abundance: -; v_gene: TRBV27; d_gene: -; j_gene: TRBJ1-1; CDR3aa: CASRRQARNTEAFF; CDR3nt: TGTGCCAGCAGGCGACAGGCTAGGAACACTGAAGCTTTCTTT
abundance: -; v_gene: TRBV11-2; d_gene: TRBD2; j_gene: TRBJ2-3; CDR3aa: CASSLGLAGGWGDTQYF; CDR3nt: TGTGCCAGCAGCTTAGGCCTAGCGGGGGGCTGGGGGGATACGCAGTATTTT
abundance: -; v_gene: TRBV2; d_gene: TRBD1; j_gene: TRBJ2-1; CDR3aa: CASRRDRGSWDEQFF; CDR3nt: TGTGCCAGCAGAAGAGACAGGGGTAGTTGGGATGAGCAGTTCTTC
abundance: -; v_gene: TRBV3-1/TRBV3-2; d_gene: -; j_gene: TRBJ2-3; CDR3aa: CASSQESLEGSTDTQYF; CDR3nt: TGTGCCAGCAGCCAAGAAAGCCTAGAAGGAAGCACAGATACGCAGTATTTT
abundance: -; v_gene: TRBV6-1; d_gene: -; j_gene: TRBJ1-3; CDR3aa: CASSEVVGNTIYF; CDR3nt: TGTGCCAGCAGTGAAGTAGTAGGAAACACCATATATTTT
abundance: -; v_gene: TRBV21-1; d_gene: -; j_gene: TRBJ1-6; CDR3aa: CASSPDQGYSPLHF; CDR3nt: TGTGCCAGCAGTCCTGACCAGGGATATTCACCCCTCCACTTT
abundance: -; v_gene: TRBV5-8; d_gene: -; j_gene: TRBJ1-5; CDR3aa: CASSLLQGNGGGQPQHF; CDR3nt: TGTGCCAGCAGCTTACTACAGGGTAACGGAGGAGGTCAGCCCCAGCATTTT
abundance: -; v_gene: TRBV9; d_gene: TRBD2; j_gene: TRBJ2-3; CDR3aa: CASSVRASGGRGPDTQYF; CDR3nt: TGTGCCAGCAGCGTTAGGGCTAGCGGGGGAAGGGGGCCAGATACGCAGTATTTT
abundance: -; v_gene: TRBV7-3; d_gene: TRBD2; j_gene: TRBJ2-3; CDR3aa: CASSPRGGRTDTQYF; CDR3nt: TGTGCCAGCAGCCCTCGGGGGGGCCGCACAGATACGCAGTATTTT
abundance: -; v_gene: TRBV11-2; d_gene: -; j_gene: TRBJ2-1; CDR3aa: CASRKEVSSYNEQFF; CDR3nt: TGTGCCAGCAGAAAGGAGGTAAGCTCCTACAATGAGCAGTTCTTC
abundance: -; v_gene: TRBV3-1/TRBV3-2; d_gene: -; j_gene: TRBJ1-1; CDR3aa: CASSHIRGAAHEAFF; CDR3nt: TGTGCCAGCAGCCACATTCGGGGTGCAGCCCATGAAGCTTTCTTT
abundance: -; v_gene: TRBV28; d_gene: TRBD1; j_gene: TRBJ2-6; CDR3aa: CASSAGTGAVGANVLTF; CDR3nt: TGTGCCAGCAGTGCCGGGACAGGGGCCGTTGGGGCCAACGTCCTGACTTTC
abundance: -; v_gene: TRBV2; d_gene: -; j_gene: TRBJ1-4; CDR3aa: CASSPTEGGEKLFF; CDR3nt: TGTGCCAGCAGTCCAACAGAAGGAGGTGAAAAACTGTTTTTT
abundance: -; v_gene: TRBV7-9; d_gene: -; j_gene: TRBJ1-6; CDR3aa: CASSFQTGKDSPLHF; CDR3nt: TGTGCCAGCAGCTTTCAGACAGGAAAGGATTCACCCCTCCACTTT
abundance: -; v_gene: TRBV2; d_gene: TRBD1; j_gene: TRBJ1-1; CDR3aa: CASSRTTGAPEAFF; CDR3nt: TGTGCCAGCAGCCGTACAACAGGGGCCCCTGAAGCTTTCTTT
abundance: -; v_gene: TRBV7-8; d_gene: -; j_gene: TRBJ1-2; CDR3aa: CASSPDSNYGYTF; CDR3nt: TGTGCCAGCAGCCCCGACAGTAACTATGGCTACACCTTC
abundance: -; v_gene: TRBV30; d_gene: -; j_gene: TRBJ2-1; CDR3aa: CAWSGRLETGEQFF; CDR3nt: TGTGCCTGGAGCGGTCGACTAGAGACGGGTGAGCAGTTCTTC
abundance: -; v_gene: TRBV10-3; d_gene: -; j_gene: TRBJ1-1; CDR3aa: CAIRGPNTEAFF; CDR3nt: TGTGCCATCAGGGGGCCGAACACTGAAGCTTTCTTT
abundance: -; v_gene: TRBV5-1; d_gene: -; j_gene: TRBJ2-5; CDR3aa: CASSLVGGEETQYF; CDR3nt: TGCGCCAGCAGCTTGGTCGGGGGTGAAGAGACCCAGTACTTC
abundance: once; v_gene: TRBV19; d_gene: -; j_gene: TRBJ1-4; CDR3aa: CATAGGGSIMNRLFF; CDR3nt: TGTGCCACTGCGGGAGGGGGATCTATAATGAATCGACTGTTTTTT